These 23 T cell receptor beta chains originate from one sample sequenced in a study of human T cells and chemical hapten exposure. One entry per CDR3 protein, called by TCRdb with MiXCR from the RACE reads. Altogether approximately 320,000 distinct CDR3 sequences are present, about 5.4% being singletons, with the ten largest covering about 7.7%. Time point given: pre-sensitization, week 0. Treatment denoted: therapeutic diphenylcyclopropenone sensitization with weekly scalp DPC. Source: whole blood, taken in connection with sensitization to the hapten diphenylcyclopropenone (DPC). These receptors were collected from a woman between 18 and 29 years old with alopecia areata. Some clones in this sample may be carry-over from other donors' samples.

The chain has TRBV3-1 and TRBJ2-3; 11 nucleotides agree with TRBD1. The junction had 11 bases not matched to a gene; V was cut back by 0 bases and J by 3 bases. There are 19 residues in the CDR3. Per germline, CDR1 LGHDT and CDR2 YNNKEL (reference sequence). The CDR3 is CASSQDEGQGALGTDTQYF. Written as DNA, the CDR3 is TGTGCCAGCAGCCAAGATGAAGGACAGGGGGCGCTCGGGACAGATACGCAGTATTTT.

The chain recombines TRBV9 with TRBJ1-6; D uncertain. The CDR3 is 15 amino acids. Trimming took 3 bases from V and 4 from J, leaving 11 bases between them. Germline V CDR1 and CDR2: SGDLS, YYNGEE. The CDR3 here is CASSGSGGYNSPLHF. In DNA form, the CDR3 reads TGTGCCAGCAGCGGGTCGGGCGGATATAATTCACCCCTCCACTTT.

The rearrangement links TRBV27 to TRBJ2-3; 9 bases align to TRBD1. The CDR3 is made up of 14 amino acids. With V trimmed by 2 bases and J by 6 bases, 3 bases remained unmatched. Germline CDR1 is MNHEY and CDR2 is SMNVEV (reference sequence). The CDR3: CASSLDRGVDTQYF. For the CDR3, the DNA is TGTGCCAGCAGTTTAGACAGGGGGGTCGATACGCAGTATTTT.

The genes are TRBV18 and TRBJ1-2; D gene uncertain. Trimming removed 4 bases at V and 5 bases at J, with 17 bases between. The CDR3 is 15 residues long. The germline V gene encodes CDR1 KGHSH and CDR2 LQKENI. The CDR3 coding sequence is TGTGCCAGCTCACAGGCGTTGGACTGGAATTATGGCTACACCTTC. Residues: CASSQALDWNYGYTF.

CDR3 sequence reads: CSASYLRGTDTQYF. The CDR3 DNA follows: TGCAGTGCTAGTTACCTTAGGGGCACAGATACGCAGTATTTT. The rearrangement joins TRBV20-1 to TRBJ2-3; D gene ambiguous. CDR1 and CDR2 (germline): DFQATT, SNEGSKA (reference sequence). The CDR3 consists of 14 residues. The V end lost 3 bases, the J end lost 1 base, and 11 bases lay between the germline ends.

The chain is built from TRBV7-2 and TRBJ1-2; D remains unclear. This CDR3 has 14 residues. Trimming pared 1 base from V and 2 bases from J, leaving 8 bases between. Germline CDR1 SGHTA, CDR2 FQGNSA. The CDR3 coding sequence is TGTGCCAGCAGCTTAGTGTCCAGCAACTATGGCTACACCTTC. It translates to CASSLVSSNYGYTF.

V gene TRBV2 combines with J gene TRBJ2-7; perhaps TRBD1 as D (6 bases). Germline V gene lookup returns CDR1 SNHLY and CDR2 FYNNEI. V was cut by 6 bases and J by 4 bases, with 16 bases left in between. This CDR3 is built from 14 residues. CDR3 nucleotide sequence: TGTGCCAGCAGCTGGACAGCCCTTTCGTACGAGCAGTACTTC. Translating gives CASSWTALSYEQYF.

This clonotype was recorded at least ten times. This rearrangement joins TRBV20-1 to TRBJ2-4, with TRBD1 matching over 9 bases. Losses at the gene ends were 7 bases for V and 3 bases for J; bases not matched to a gene: 4. Germline CDR1 reads DFQATT; CDR2 reads SNEGSKA (reference sequence). The CDR3 is 13 residues long. CDR3 coding DNA: TGCAGTGGACAGGGGGAGGACAAAAACATTCAGTACTTC. Protein product: CSGQGEDKNIQYF.

This clonotype was picked up many times. The CDR3 loop reads CSVGRANTGELFF. CDR3 coding DNA: TGCAGCGTTGGCAGGGCGAACACCGGGGAGCTGTTTTTT. The gene calls are TRBV29-1 and TRBJ2-2; perhaps TRBD1 as D (5 bases). CDR1 is SQVTM and CDR2 is ANQGSEA in the germline V gene. V lost 4 bases and J lost 0, with 6 bases in between. This CDR3 is built from 13 residues.

The rearrangement links TRBV18 to TRBJ2-1, with 7 positions matching TRBD1. J gave up 1 base and V 4 bases, and 4 bases lay outside the gene matches. Germline loops: CDR1 KGHSH, CDR2 LQKENI. The CDR3 is 15 residues long. The CDR3 sequence is CASSLTGTSYNEQFF. CDR3 in DNA: TGTGCCAGCTCACTGACAGGGACGTCCTACAATGAGCAGTTCTTC.

This clonotype was counted many times. The chain couples TRBV20-1 to TRBJ2-3; 7 nucleotides line up with TRBD1. V shed 4 bases, J shed 0 bases, and the junction held 7 bases outside the gene matches. Per the germline V gene, CDR1 is DFQATT and CDR2 is SNEGSKA (reference sequence). CDR3 length: 15 residues. This CDR3 reads CSATDRATSTDTQYF. The CDR3 DNA sequence: TGCAGTGCTACCGACAGGGCAACTAGCACAGATACGCAGTATTTT.

This clonotype has ten or more counts. The chain recombines TRBV20-1 with TRBJ1-1; 8 bases are a match to TRBD1. With V trimmed by 3 bases and J by 5 bases, 11 bases remained unmatched. The CDR3 runs to 15 residues. CDR1 and CDR2 (germline): DFQATT, SNEGSKA (reference sequence). The CDR3 sequence is CSARVQGALSTEAFF. CDR3 bases: TGCAGTGCTAGGGTCCAGGGGGCCCTTAGTACTGAAGCTTTCTTT.

Ten or more counts support this clonotype. The chain joins TRBV10-3 to TRBJ2-3; D not certain. The CDR3 is made up of 16 amino acids. The germline gives CDR1 ENHRY, CDR2 SYGVKD. V was shortened by 0 bases and J by 8 bases, with 18 bases between the two germline ends. DNA for the CDR3: TGTGCCATCAGTGAGTCGGGGAAAGCCCCCACCGGTACGCAGTATTTT. This translates into CAISESGKAPTGTQYF.

This clonotype was counted at least ten times. The V call is TRBV7-9, the J call TRBJ2-4, with 7 bases fitting TRBD1. Germline CDR1 reads SEHNR; CDR2 reads FQNEAQ (reference sequence). The CDR3 is made up of 17 amino acids. V lost 2 bases and J lost 0; bases outside the gene matches: 7. The chain's CDR3 is CASSLWDRILAKNIQYF. DNA for the CDR3: TGTGCCAGCAGCTTATGGGACAGAATTCTAGCCAAAAACATTCAGTACTTC.

This clonotype occurred a few times. The V and J genes are TRBV6-1 and TRBJ2-7, with TRBD1 matching 9 bases. Losses at the gene ends were 10 bases for V and 3 bases for J; bases not matched to a gene: 7. The CDR3 runs 13 residues. Germline CDR1 MNHNS, CDR2 SASEGT. CDR3 amino acids: CAITRQGGYEQYF. As DNA, the CDR3 is TGTGCCATAACGAGACAGGGGGGCTACGAGCAGTACTTC.

With respect to this clonotype: A much larger clone sits a single nucleotide away, making a read error possible. The rearrangement links TRBV15 to TRBJ2-4; no reliable D call. The V gene's germline CDR1 is LNHNV and CDR2 YYDKDF (reference sequence). This CDR3 contains 12 residues. CDR3 sequence (DNA): TGTGGCACCAGTACCGAAAAGTGGATTCAGTACTTC. Its protein product is CGTSTEKWIQYF.

The chain carries TRBV5-5 and TRBJ1-2, with 7 bases that match TRBD1. The CDR3 totals 14 residues. J was trimmed by 4 bases and V by 3 bases; bases with no gene match: 6. From germline, CDR1 is SGHKS and CDR2 YYEKEE (reference sequence). The CDR3 region is CASSSGQAAYGYTF. The DNA of the CDR3 is TGTGCCAGCAGCTCCGGACAGGCTGCCTATGGCTACACCTTC.

The chain employs TRBV4-3 and TRBJ2-7; possible D gene TRBD2, 6 bases. Per the germline V gene, CDR1 is LGHNA and CDR2 is YSLEER. Trimming took off 4 bases at V and 4 bases at J, with 14 bases between the two ends. The CDR3 has 14 residues. As DNA, the CDR3 is TGCGCCAGCAGCCTGCGGGACTCCACTTACGAGCAGTACTTC. It is translated as CASSLRDSTYEQYF.

The rearrangement joins TRBV24-1 to TRBJ1-2; TRBD1 matches 9 bases. The V gene end was trimmed by 5 bases and the J gene end by 6 bases; junction bases not matched to a gene: 9. Per germline, CDR1 KGHDR and CDR2 SFDVKD. This CDR3 is built from 15 residues. This chain's CDR3 is CATSGPQGAADGYTF. As DNA, the CDR3 is TGTGCCACCAGTGGACCACAGGGGGCAGCTGATGGCTACACCTTC.

There are many counts of this clonotype. This chain joins TRBV10-3 and TRBJ2-7, with a weak D call TRBD2 (5 bases). The CDR3 runs to 15 residues. Trimming pared 5 bases from V and 0 bases from J, leaving 14 bases between. Germline values: CDR1 ENHRY, CDR2 SYGVKD. This CDR3 reads CAISPAGLSSYEQYF. The DNA of the CDR3 is TGTGCCATCAGTCCAGCAGGACTCAGCTCCTACGAGCAGTACTTC.

This clonotype has just a few counts. The rearrangement uses TRBV20-1 and TRBJ2-3; possibly TRBD1 for D (6 bases). Germline V gives CDR1 DFQATT, CDR2 SNEGSKA (reference sequence). The CDR3 is 12 residues long. The germline V and J ends were trimmed by 6 bases and 4 bases, with 11 bases remaining between them. The CDR3 DNA sequence: TGCAGTGCGCCCAGGGGTGCAGATACGCAGTATTTT. Its protein is CSAPRGADTQYF.

This clonotype was recorded at least ten times. The chain has TRBV12-3 or TRBV12-4 and TRBJ2-1; D is uncertain. The CDR3 consists of 15 residues. The V gene lost 3 bases and the J gene lost 0 bases, with 9 bases spanning the gap. The CDR3 region is CASSFRRSSYNEQFF. The CDR3 DNA sequence: TGTGCCAGCAGTTTTAGGAGAAGCTCCTACAATGAGCAGTTCTTC.

The rearrangement uses TRBV4-3 and TRBJ2-3; 12 nucleotides match TRBD2. The CDR3 consists of 17 residues. From germline, CDR1 is LGHNA and CDR2 YSLEER. The V and J ends lost 1 base and 4 bases, in that order; junction bases with no gene match: 6. The CDR3 sequence is CASSQGLAGAGADTQYF. CDR3 bases: TGCGCCAGCAGCCAAGGACTAGCGGGGGCGGGGGCAGATACGCAGTATTTT.